One sample yielded the 31 T cell receptor beta chains listed below, sequenced in a study of OX40 agonist ivuxolimab in advanced cancers. Here immunoSEQ multiplex PCR was the method, and the copy in TCRdb shows in-frame clones only, minus some. The sample has nearly 50,000 clones; 70% to 90% are singletons. The input for sequencing was CD4+ or CD8+ T cells sorted from blood, taken in a trial of the OX40 agonist ivuxolimab. The receptor set was obtained from an adult with an advanced solid tumor such as melanoma, head and neck, liver or kidney cancer.

This clone was recorded once. V gene TRBV5-1 combines with J gene TRBJ1-1, with D perhaps matching TRBD1 (5 bases). The ends were cut back, 3 bases at V and 1 base at J, with 16 bases in the middle. CDR3 length: 16 amino acids. CDR1 is SGHRS and CDR2 is YFSETQ in the germline V gene. CDR3 nucleotide sequence: TGCGCCAGCAGCTCCGGGACTATCCGGCCGAACACTGAAGCTTTCTTT. Translating it yields CASSSGTIRPNTEAFF.

This clone showed up just a few times. This chain links TRBV11-2 with TRBJ2-3; 7 bases line up with TRBD2. After removal of 6 bases from V and 0 bases from J, the junction contained 6 bases not matched to a gene. The CDR3 sequence is 15 residues long. Per germline, CDR1 SGHAT and CDR2 FQNNGV. The CDR3 is CASSSGGTSTDTQYF. In nucleotides, the CDR3 is TGTGCCAGCAGTTCCGGGGGGACTAGCACAGATACGCAGTATTTT.

This rearrangement joins TRBV7-4 to TRBJ1-5, with D uncertain. CDR3 length: 15 amino acids. Trimming removed 0 bases from V and 2 bases from J, with 8 bases in between. Germline values: CDR1 SGHVT, CDR2 SQSDAQ. Written as DNA, the CDR3 is TGTGCCAGCAGCTTAGCGGGAAACGGCAATCAGCCCCAGCATTTT. Protein: CASSLAGNGNQPQHF.

As DNA, the CDR3 is TGTGCCAGCAGCGCCCTGGACAGCGACCAAGAGACCCAGTACTTC. As protein: CASSALDSDQETQYF. The rearrangement joins TRBV5-6 to TRBJ2-5, with a tentative D call TRBD1 (6 bases). The V gene's germline CDR1 is SGHDT and CDR2 YYEEEE. Trimming left V 4 bases short and J 0 bases short, with 13 bases between. The CDR3 consists of 15 residues.

The V call is TRBV11-2, the J call TRBJ2-1, with D unclear. Trimming took off 6 bases at V and 9 bases at J, with 15 bases between the two ends. Looked up from germline, CDR1 is SGHAT and CDR2 is FQNNGV. The CDR3 is 13 residues long. The CDR3 loop is CASRPPGRPEQFF. The CDR3 DNA is TGTGCCAGCAGGCCACCAGGCCGTCCTGAGCAGTTCTTC.

The chain carries TRBV2 and TRBJ2-7; the D gene is possibly TRBD1 (6 bases). This CDR3 has 13 amino acids. Germline V lookup: CDR1 SNHLY, CDR2 FYNNEI. The V and J ends lost 7 bases and 1 base respectively, with 11 bases between them. CDR3 sequence: CASTWGQSYEQYF. The CDR3, as DNA: TGTGCCAGCACATGGGGGCAGTCCTACGAGCAGTACTTC.

The chain combines TRBV11-3 with TRBJ2-1; TRBD2 matches at 12 bases. CDR3 size: 15 residues. The germline gives CDR1 SGHNT, CDR2 YENEEA. V shed 5 bases, J shed 3 bases, and the junction held 2 bases outside the gene matches. CDR3 nucleotides: TGTGCCAGCAGCCCGGGACTAGCGGGCTACAATGAGCAGTTCTTC. Its translation is CASSPGLAGYNEQFF.

The chain couples TRBV15 to TRBJ2-7, with no clear D. This CDR3 contains 14 residues. CDR1 LNHNV and CDR2 YYDKDF come from the germline V gene (reference sequence). The V and J ends lost 3 bases and 0 bases respectively, with 9 bases between them. The CDR3 DNA sequence: TGTGCCACCAGCAGTTGGCAGAGCTCCTACGAGCAGTACTTC. It encodes CATSSWQSSYEQYF.

The rearrangement uses TRBV7-9 and TRBJ2-2, with 9 positions matching TRBD2. Per germline, CDR1 SEHNR and CDR2 FQNEAQ (reference sequence). This CDR3 is 16 amino acids long. The ends lost 1 base at V and 4 bases at J; junction bases unmatched: 4. In DNA, the CDR3 is TGTGCCAGCAGCTTAGGTCTAGCGGGGTCCACCGGGGAGCTGTTTTTT. The encoded protein is CASSLGLAGSTGELFF.

In nucleotides, the CDR3 is TGTGCCAGCACCCGACAGCCAGGACACCCCGGGGAGCTGTTTTTT. Amino acids: CASTRQPGHPGELFF. The chain recombines TRBV6-5 with TRBJ2-2; maybe TRBD1 (5 bases). The germline V gene has CDR1 MNHEY and CDR2 SVGAGI. The length of the CDR3 is 15 residues. Trimming took off 7 bases at V and 6 bases at J, with 18 bases between the two ends.

This rearrangement joins TRBV7-8 to TRBJ2-2; TRBD1 or TRBD2 may be the D gene (5 bases each). The germline gives CDR1 SGHVS, CDR2 FQNEAQ. CDR3 length equals 18 residues. V was cut by 2 bases and J by 6 bases, with 22 bases left in between. In DNA, the CDR3 is TGTGCCAGCAGCTTAATATTCTGGCAGGGAACTAGGGCCGGGGAGCTGTTTTTT. This codes for CASSLIFWQGTRAGELFF. Full variable domain (rest looked up from reference TRBV7-8 and TRBJ2-2): GAGVSQSPRYKVAKRGQDVALRCDPISGHVSLFWYQQALGQGPEFLTYFQNEAQLDKSGLPSDRFFAERPEGSVSTLKIQRTQQEDSAVYLCASSLIFWQGTRAGELFFGEGSRLTVL.

The chain employs TRBV30 and TRBJ1-2; a weak D match, TRBD1 (5 bases). The germline CDR1 and CDR2 sequences are GTSNPN and SVGIG (reference sequence). This CDR3 contains 14 residues. V lost 4 bases and J lost 0, with 12 bases in between. The CDR3 protein is CAWTGDSSNYGYTF. In DNA form, the CDR3 reads TGTGCCTGGACCGGAGACAGCTCTAACTATGGCTACACCTTC. The entire variable domain, with the rest obtained from reference TRBV30 and TRBJ1-2, is as follows: SQTIHQWPATLVQPVGSPLSLECTVEGTSNPNLYWYRQAAGRGLQLLFYSVGIGQISSEVPQNLSASRPQDRQFILSSKKLLLSDSGFYLCAWTGDSSNYGYTFGSGTRLTVV.

The chain carries TRBV5-5 and TRBJ1-1, with D possibly being TRBD1 (6 bases). This CDR3 is 14 amino acids long. The germline CDR1 and CDR2 sequences are SGHKS and YYEKEE (reference sequence). V was cut by 0 bases and J by 3 bases, with 9 bases left in between. The DNA for the CDR3 is TGTGCCAGCAGCTTGGACAGGGCGGACACTGAAGCTTTCTTT. Translating it yields CASSLDRADTEAFF.

About this clone: Other DNA sequences in this sample translate to the same CDR3. This chain connects TRBV5-1 to TRBJ1-2, with D unresolved. The V gene lost 0 bases and the J gene lost 3 bases, with 9 bases spanning the gap. CDR1 SGHRS and CDR2 YFSETQ come from the germline V gene. This CDR3 spans 14 amino acids. CDR3 in DNA: TGCGCCAGCAGCTTGGGGCAGGCCGACTATGGCTACACCTTC. Translated, it gives CASSLGQADYGYTF.

The rearrangement links TRBV5-6 to TRBJ2-7; a weak D match, TRBD2 (7 bases). CDR1 is SGHDT, CDR2 YYEEEE, per germline. The CDR3 consists of 15 residues. V dropped 2 bases and J dropped 5 bases, with 17 bases sitting between them. The CDR3 sequence: CASSFKGGAGNEQYF. The CDR3 DNA follows: TGTGCCAGCAGCTTCAAAGGGGGGGCTGGGAACGAGCAGTACTTC.

V gene TRBV5-1 combines with J gene TRBJ2-1; D call uncertain. This CDR3 is built from 11 residues. CDR1 is SGHRS, CDR2 YFSETQ, per germline. Trimming stripped 2 bases from V and 6 bases from J, with 3 bases between. In DNA form, the CDR3 reads TGCGCCAGCAGCTTCATCAATGAGCAGTTCTTC. It translates to CASSFINEQFF.

This CDR3 reads CASSIFGGGRPNTDTQYF. DNA for the CDR3: TGTGCCAGTAGTATATTCGGAGGCGGGAGGCCCAACACAGATACGCAGTATTTT. The chain is built from TRBV19 and TRBJ2-3; 8 bases align to TRBD2. CDR3 length: 18 amino acids. Germline V gene sequence: CDR1 LNHDA, CDR2 SQIVND (reference sequence). J was trimmed by 2 bases and V by 2 bases; bases with no gene match: 12.

The CDR3 DNA follows: TGCGCCAGCAGCCAAGCCGGGAAGAACACTGAAGCTTTCTTT. Its protein product is CASSQAGKNTEAFF. The rearrangement uses TRBV4-1 and TRBJ1-1; D is ambiguous. The germline gives CDR1 MGHRA, CDR2 YSYEKL. The CDR3 covers 14 residues. The germline V and J ends were trimmed by 1 base and 1 base, with 7 bases remaining between them.

The rearrangement joins TRBV7-9 to TRBJ1-3; D may be TRBD1 (5 bases). The CDR3 has 16 residues. V was shortened by 3 bases and J by 0 bases, with 12 bases between the two germline ends. The germline V gene encodes CDR1 SEHNR and CDR2 FQNEAQ (reference sequence). The CDR3, as DNA: TGTGCCAGCAGCTTGGGGGACCGAACCTCTGGAAACACCATATATTTT. This gives the protein CASSLGDRTSGNTIYF.

CDR3 DNA: TGTGCCAGTAGGGGGGGACTAGGTCACGATGAGCAGTTCTTC. Translating it yields CASRGGLGHDEQFF. The rearrangement uses TRBV19 and TRBJ2-1, with TRBD2 matching over 8 bases. The V gene end was trimmed by 6 bases and the J gene end by 8 bases; junction bases not matched to a gene: 9. The CDR3 is made up of 14 amino acids. CDR1 and CDR2 from the germline V gene are LNHDA and SQIVND (reference sequence).

This clone was observed a few times. The chain carries TRBV9 and TRBJ2-7; no clear D. Per the germline V gene, CDR1 is SGDLS and CDR2 is YYNGEE. Trimming removed 0 bases from V and 6 bases from J, with 13 bases in between. This CDR3 region has 14 residues. The DNA for the CDR3 is TGTGCCAGCAGCGTAGATTCTAGGTTCGGCGAGCAGTACTTC. Protein sequence: CASSVDSRFGEQYF.

The V call is TRBV5-1, the J call TRBJ2-7; D is possibly TRBD2 (6 bases). This CDR3 comprises 13 residues. The V and J ends lost 0 bases and 13 bases respectively, with 17 bases between them. CDR1 SGHRS and CDR2 YFSETQ come from the germline V gene. Here the CDR3 reads CASSLEADGSKYF. The CDR3 bases are TGCGCCAGCAGCTTGGAGGCGGACGGGAGTAAATACTTC. Filled out from reference TRBV5-1 and TRBJ2-7, the complete variable domain reads KAGVTQTPRYLIKTRGQQVTLSCSPISGHRSVSWYQQTPGQGLQFLFEYFSETQRNKGNFPGRFSGRQFSNSRSEMNVSTLELGDSALYLCASSLEADGSKYFGPGTRLTVT.

A few counts support this clone. The J gene is TRBJ2-3, the V gene TRBV10-3; no firm D call. Per the germline V gene, CDR1 is ENHRY and CDR2 is SYGVKD. The V and J ends lost 4 bases and 4 bases respectively, with 3 bases between them. This CDR3 has 11 residues. CDR3: CAISGADTQYF. The DNA of the CDR3 is TGTGCCATCAGTGGAGCAGATACGCAGTATTTT.

This chain links TRBV4-1 with TRBJ1-6, with D possibly matching TRBD1 (5 bases). Deletions cut 6 bases from V and 14 bases from J, with 20 bases between. In germline, CDR1 is MGHRA, CDR2 YSYEKL. This CDR3 is 14 amino acids long. The CDR3 spells CASSPEVEGVALHF. CDR3 in DNA: TGCGCCAGCAGTCCCGAGGTGGAAGGGGTGGCCCTCCACTTT.

This clone was detected once. The rearrangement joins TRBV5-4 to TRBJ2-7; D is possibly TRBD1 (6 bases). This CDR3 comprises 15 residues. The V end lost 2 bases, the J end lost 2 bases, and 14 bases lay between the germline ends. Germline values: CDR1 SGHNT, CDR2 YYREEE (reference sequence). CDR3 nucleotides: TGTGCCAGCAGCTTAAACAGGGCTGGGGCCTACGAGCAGTACTTC. Encoded protein: CASSLNRAGAYEQYF.

The chain has TRBV28 and TRBJ1-6, with 8 bases lining up with TRBD1. In germline, CDR1 is MDHEN, CDR2 SYDVKM. J lost 8 bases, V lost 3 bases, and 3 bases had no gene match. The CDR3 is 14 amino acids. The chain's CDR3 is CASSLRTGYSPLHF. CDR3 bases: TGTGCCAGCAGTTTGCGGACAGGGTATTCACCCCTCCACTTT. Full variable domain (remainder filled in from reference TRBV28 and TRBJ1-6): DVKVTQSSRYLVKRTGEKVFLECVQDMDHENMFWYRQDPGLGLRLIYFSYDVKMKEKGDIPEGYSVSREKKERFSLILESASTNQTSMYLCASSLRTGYSPLHFGNGTRLTVT.

J is TRBJ1-1 and V is TRBV6-5; the D is unclear. Germline-derived CDR1 and CDR2 are MNHEY and SVGAGI. The V and J ends lost 6 bases and 6 bases respectively, with 8 bases between them. The CDR3 is made up of 11 amino acids. Written as DNA, the CDR3 is TGTGCCAGCAGATTTGGTTCTGAAGCTTTCTTT. The encoded protein is CASRFGSEAFF.

The V and J genes are TRBV19 and TRBJ2-6; no firm D call. The CDR3 has 16 amino acids. Germline CDR1 and CDR2: LNHDA and SQIVND (reference sequence). The V end lost 1 base, the J end lost 0 bases, and 7 bases lay between the germline ends. The CDR3 sequence is CASSIGLPSGANVLTF. Here the CDR3 DNA reads TGTGCCAGTAGTATAGGCCTACCCTCTGGGGCCAACGTCCTGACTTTC.

This chain connects TRBV12-5 to TRBJ2-4, with D tentatively TRBD1 (6 bases). This CDR3 region has 16 residues. The germline gives CDR1 LGHNT, CDR2 FRNRAP. Trimming took 0 bases from V and 7 from J, leaving 16 bases between them. CDR3 nucleotide sequence: TGTGCTAGTGGTTTGGTACTTGGCAGGGGATCGAACATTCAGTACTTC. Translated, it gives CASGLVLGRGSNIQYF.

This sequence joins TRBV10-3 and TRBJ2-7; the match to TRBD2 covers 9 bases. Germline CDR1 and CDR2: ENHRY and SYGVKD. The CDR3 covers 14 residues. The V and J ends lost 3 bases and 5 bases, in that order; junction bases with no gene match: 5. The DNA of the CDR3 is TGTGCCATCAGTGATGCGGGAGGGTTCGACGAGCAGTACTTC. Amino acid sequence: CAISDAGGFDEQYF.

The chain links TRBV5-1 to TRBJ2-1; D is unresolved. Germline CDR1 SGHRS, CDR2 YFSETQ. This CDR3 comprises 12 residues. V lost 0 bases, J lost 6 bases, and 4 bases lay in between. The CDR3 spells CASSLGGNEQFF. CDR3 nucleotide sequence: TGCGCCAGCAGCTTGGGAGGCAATGAGCAGTTCTTC.